The 5 T cell receptor beta chains below all came from one sample that was sequenced in a study of blood T cell repertoires in COVID-19. Here immunoSEQ multiplex PCR was the method, and the copy in TCRdb shows in-frame clones only, minus some. The sample carries approximately 280,000 clones, approximately 86% recorded once. The sequencing sample was made of PBMCs or T cells enriched from blood (not recorded which). The source of these receptors is a woman in her late teens or twenties who had recovered from COVID-19.

A few counts support this clone. The chain has TRBV7-2 and TRBJ2-7; unclear D gene. Germline CDR1 and CDR2: SGHTA and FQGNSA. V lost 2 bases and J lost 3, with 14 bases in between. CDR3 length: 15 amino acids. The CDR3, as DNA: TGTGCCAGCAGCTTATTTCGGGTTCCCAACTACGAGCAGTACTTC. It translates to CASSLFRVPNYEQYF.

The chain recombines TRBV10-3 with TRBJ1-2, with D possibly matching TRBD1 (6 bases). Germline lookup yields CDR1 ENHRY and CDR2 SYGVKD. Trimming stripped 5 bases from V and 8 bases from J, with 15 bases between. CDR3 length equals 13 residues. CDR3 loop: CAISPYEGGGYTF. The CDR3 nucleotides read TGTGCCATCAGTCCATATGAAGGGGGAGGCTACACCTTC.

The DNA for the CDR3 is TGTGCCAGCAGTGTGGGACTAGCGGGCACGGGATTTGCGGGGGAGCTGTTTTTT. This translates into CASSVGLAGTGFAGELFF. The V call is TRBV27, the J call TRBJ2-2; the match to TRBD2 covers 12 bases. In germline, CDR1 is MNHEY, CDR2 SMNVEV (reference sequence). This CDR3 is 18 amino acids long. The V segment lost 5 bases and the J segment 8 bases; nucleotides outside the gene matches: 15.

This clone was found once. The chain recombines TRBV5-1 with TRBJ2-5; no clear D. The CDR3 loop spans 12 amino acids. V was clipped by 0 bases and J by 5 bases, with 5 bases between them. From germline, CDR1 is SGHRS and CDR2 YFSETQ. CDR3 sequence: CASSLVRETQYF. DNA for the CDR3: TGCGCCAGCAGCTTGGTTCGGGAGACCCAGTACTTC.

This chain connects TRBV2 to TRBJ2-1; a weak D match, TRBD2 (7 bases). Germline CDR1 reads SNHLY; CDR2 reads FYNNEI. V lost 7 bases to trimming and J lost 1 base, with 14 bases between them. The CDR3 consists of 15 residues. The CDR3 region is CASTGGLGSYNEQFF. CDR3 nucleotides: TGTGCCAGCACCGGGGGGCTGGGATCCTACAATGAGCAGTTCTTC. Variable domain in full (rest from reference TRBV2 and TRBJ2-1): EPEVTQTPSHQVTQMGQEVILRCVPISNHLYFYWYRQILGQKVEFLVSFYNNEISEKSEIFDDQFSVERPDGSNFTLKIRSTKLEDSAMYFCASTGGLGSYNEQFFGPGTRLTVL.